The clone carrying this T cell receptor beta chain has only a few counts. What it recognizes is unknown. Trimming took 2 bases from V and 1 from J, leaving 8 bases between them. CDR3 length: 14 residues. CDR1 MDHEN and CDR2 SYDVKM come from the germline V gene. This sample is part of a study of blood T cells in healthy people across ages. A second PCR of about 6 to 11 cycles used a sample-barcoded 5' primer and a J-beta primer mix. TCRdb reprocessed the 5' RACE reads with MiXCR, giving one entry per CDR3 protein. The repertoire holds over 750,000 distinct CDR3 sequences, with 25% as singletons. Study findings and constraints: Measured against age, TCR beta diversity per million T cells decreased in a roughly linear manner.

These same data were also listed under a study on T cells of mothers and their children. That paper adds: Barcodes for each sample and 2-4 random nucleotides were added by the M1S primer used in the second PCR. Every mother supplied over 8 million TCR beta CDR3 reads and every child a few million.

This chain uses TRBV28 with TRBJ1-2, with D possibly TRBD1 on 5 matching bases. Sequencing used blood. The sequence came from a boy aged 5-17 years in good health. In DNA, the CDR3 is TGTGCCAGCAGTTTAGCGGGACTTAACTATGGCTACACCTTC. It codes for CASSLAGLNYGYTF.